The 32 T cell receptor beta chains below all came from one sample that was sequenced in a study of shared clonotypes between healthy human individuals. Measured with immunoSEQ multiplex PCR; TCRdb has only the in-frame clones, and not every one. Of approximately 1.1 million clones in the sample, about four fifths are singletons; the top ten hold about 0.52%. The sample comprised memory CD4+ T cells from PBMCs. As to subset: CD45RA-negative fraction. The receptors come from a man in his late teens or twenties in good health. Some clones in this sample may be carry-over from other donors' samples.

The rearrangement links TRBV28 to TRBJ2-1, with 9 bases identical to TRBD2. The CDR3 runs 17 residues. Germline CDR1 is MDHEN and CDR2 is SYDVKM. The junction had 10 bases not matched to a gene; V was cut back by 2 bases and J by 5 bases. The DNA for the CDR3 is TGTGCCAGCAGTTTAGGGGCGGCTAGCGGGGTGAACAATGAGCAGTTCTTC. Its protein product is CASSLGAASGVNNEQFF.

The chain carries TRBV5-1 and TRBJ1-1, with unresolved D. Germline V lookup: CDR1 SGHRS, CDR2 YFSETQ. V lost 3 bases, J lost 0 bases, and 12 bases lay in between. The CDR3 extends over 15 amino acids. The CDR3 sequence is CASSSTGTMNTEAFF. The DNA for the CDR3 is TGCGCCAGCAGCTCAACGGGAACCATGAACACTGAAGCTTTCTTT.

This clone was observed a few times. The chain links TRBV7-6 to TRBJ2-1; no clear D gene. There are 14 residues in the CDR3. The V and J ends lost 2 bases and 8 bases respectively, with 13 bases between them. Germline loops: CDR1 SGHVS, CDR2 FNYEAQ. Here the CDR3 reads CASSLSAASDEQFF. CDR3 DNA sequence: TGTGCCAGCAGCTTATCCGCTGCCTCGGATGAGCAGTTCTTC.

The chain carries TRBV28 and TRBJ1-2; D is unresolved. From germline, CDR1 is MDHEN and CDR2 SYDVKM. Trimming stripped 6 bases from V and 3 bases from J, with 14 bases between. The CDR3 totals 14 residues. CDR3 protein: CASSHLASDYGYTF. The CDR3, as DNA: TGTGCCAGCAGCCACCTAGCCAGTGACTATGGCTACACCTTC.

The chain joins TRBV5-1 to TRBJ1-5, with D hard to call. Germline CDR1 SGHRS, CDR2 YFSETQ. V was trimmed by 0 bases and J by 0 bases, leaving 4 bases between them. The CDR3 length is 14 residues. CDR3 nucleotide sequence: TGCGCCAGCAGCTTGGGATATAGCAATCAGCCCCAGCATTTT. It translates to CASSLGYSNQPQHF.

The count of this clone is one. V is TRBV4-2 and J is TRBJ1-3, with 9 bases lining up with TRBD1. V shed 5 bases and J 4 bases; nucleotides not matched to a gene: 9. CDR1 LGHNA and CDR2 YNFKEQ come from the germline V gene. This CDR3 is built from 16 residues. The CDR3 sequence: CASSEKQGAPGNTIYF. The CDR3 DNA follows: TGTGCCAGCAGCGAAAAACAGGGGGCGCCGGGAAACACCATATATTTT.

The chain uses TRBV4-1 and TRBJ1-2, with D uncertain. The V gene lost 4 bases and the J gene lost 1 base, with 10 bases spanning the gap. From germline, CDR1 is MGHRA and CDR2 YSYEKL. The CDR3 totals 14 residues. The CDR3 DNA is TGCGCCAGCAGCCCGACCTGGCGTAACTATGGCTACACCTTC. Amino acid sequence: CASSPTWRNYGYTF.

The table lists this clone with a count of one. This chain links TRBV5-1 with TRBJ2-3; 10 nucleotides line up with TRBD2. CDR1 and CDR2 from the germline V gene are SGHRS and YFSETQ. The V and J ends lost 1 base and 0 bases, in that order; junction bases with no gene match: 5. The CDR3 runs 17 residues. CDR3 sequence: CASSLLSSGGSTDTQYF. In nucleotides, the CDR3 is TGCGCCAGCAGCTTGTTATCTAGCGGGGGTAGCACAGATACGCAGTATTTT.

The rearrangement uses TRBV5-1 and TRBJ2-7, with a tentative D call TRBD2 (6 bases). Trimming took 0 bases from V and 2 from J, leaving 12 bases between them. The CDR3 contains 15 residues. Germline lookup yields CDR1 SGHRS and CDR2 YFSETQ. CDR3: CASSLDSGVTYEQYF. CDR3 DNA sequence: TGCGCCAGCAGCTTGGATTCGGGGGTTACCTACGAGCAGTACTTC.

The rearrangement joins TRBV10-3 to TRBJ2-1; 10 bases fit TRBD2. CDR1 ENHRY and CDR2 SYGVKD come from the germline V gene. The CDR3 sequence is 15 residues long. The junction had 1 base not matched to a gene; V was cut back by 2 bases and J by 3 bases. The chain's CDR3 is CAISELAGDYNEQFF. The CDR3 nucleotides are TGTGCCATCAGTGAGCTAGCGGGGGACTACAATGAGCAGTTCTTC.

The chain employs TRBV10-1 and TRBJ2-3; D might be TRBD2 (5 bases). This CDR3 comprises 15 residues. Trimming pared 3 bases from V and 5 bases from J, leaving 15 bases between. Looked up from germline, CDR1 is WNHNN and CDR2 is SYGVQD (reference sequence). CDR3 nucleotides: TGCGCCAGCAGTGACGATGGGCGGGCCGAAGATACGCAGTATTTT. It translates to CASSDDGRAEDTQYF.

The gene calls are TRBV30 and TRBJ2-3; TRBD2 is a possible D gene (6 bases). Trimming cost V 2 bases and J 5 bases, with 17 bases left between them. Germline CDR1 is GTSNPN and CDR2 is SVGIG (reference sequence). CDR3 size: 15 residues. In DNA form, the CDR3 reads TGTGCCTGGAGTTCGATTCTAGCGTGGGGAGATACGCAGTATTTT. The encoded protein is CAWSSILAWGDTQYF.

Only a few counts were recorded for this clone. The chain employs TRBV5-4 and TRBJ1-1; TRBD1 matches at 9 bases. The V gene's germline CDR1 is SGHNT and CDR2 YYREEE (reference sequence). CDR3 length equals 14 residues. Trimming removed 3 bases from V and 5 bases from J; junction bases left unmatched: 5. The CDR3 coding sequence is TGTGCCAGCAGCTGGGGACAGGGCATTACTGAAGCTTTCTTT. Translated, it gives CASSWGQGITEAFF.

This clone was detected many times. Written as DNA, the CDR3 is TGCAGCGTAGGCGACGGGGGGTATGGCTACACCTTC. Translating it yields CSVGDGGYGYTF. This chain connects TRBV29-1 to TRBJ1-2; TRBD1 might be the D (5 bases). The ends were cut back, 6 bases at V and 5 bases at J, with 13 bases in the middle. The germline gives CDR1 SQVTM, CDR2 ANQGSEA. The CDR3 is made up of 12 amino acids.

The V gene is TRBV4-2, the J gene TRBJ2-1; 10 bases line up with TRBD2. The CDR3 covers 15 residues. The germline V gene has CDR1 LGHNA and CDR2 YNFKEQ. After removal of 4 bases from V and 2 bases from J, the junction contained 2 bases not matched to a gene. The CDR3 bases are TGTGCCAGCAGCCTGGGACTAGCGACCTACAATGAGCAGTTCTTC. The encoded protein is CASSLGLATYNEQFF.

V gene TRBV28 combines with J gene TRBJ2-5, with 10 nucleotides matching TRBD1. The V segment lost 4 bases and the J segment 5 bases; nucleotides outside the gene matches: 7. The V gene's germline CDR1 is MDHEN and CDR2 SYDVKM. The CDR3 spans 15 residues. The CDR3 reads CASSSRTGGTETQYF. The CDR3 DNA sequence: TGTGCCAGCAGTTCAAGGACAGGGGGAACGGAGACCCAGTACTTC.

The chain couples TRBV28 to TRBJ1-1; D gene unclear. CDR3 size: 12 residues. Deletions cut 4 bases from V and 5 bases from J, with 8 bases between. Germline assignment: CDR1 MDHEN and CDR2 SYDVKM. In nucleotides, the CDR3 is TGTGCCAGCAGTTCCCGGAGGACTGAAGCTTTCTTT. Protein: CASSSRRTEAFF.

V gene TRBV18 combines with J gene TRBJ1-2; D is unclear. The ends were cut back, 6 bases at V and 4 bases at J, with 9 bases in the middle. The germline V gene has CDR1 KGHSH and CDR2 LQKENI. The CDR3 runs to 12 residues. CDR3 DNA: TGTGCCAGCTCGCCCACAGCCTATGGCTACACCTTC. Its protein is CASSPTAYGYTF.

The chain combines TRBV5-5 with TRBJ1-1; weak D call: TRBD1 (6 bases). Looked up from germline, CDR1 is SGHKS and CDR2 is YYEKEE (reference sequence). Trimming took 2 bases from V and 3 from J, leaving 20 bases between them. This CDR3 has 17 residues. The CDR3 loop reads CASSFGGFPSLDTEAFF. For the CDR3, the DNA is TGTGCCAGCAGCTTTGGGGGCTTCCCGTCTCTGGACACTGAAGCTTTCTTT. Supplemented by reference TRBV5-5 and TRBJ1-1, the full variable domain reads DAGVTQSPTHLIKTRGQQVTLRCSPISGHKSVSWYQQVLGQGPQFIFQYYEKEERGRGNFPDRFSARQFPNYSSELNVNALLLGDSALYLCASSFGGFPSLDTEAFFGQGTRLTVV.

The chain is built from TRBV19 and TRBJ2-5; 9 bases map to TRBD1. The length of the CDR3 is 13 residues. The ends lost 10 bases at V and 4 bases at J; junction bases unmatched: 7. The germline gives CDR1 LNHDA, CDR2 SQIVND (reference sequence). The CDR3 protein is CATKDRGVETQYF. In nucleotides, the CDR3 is TGTGCCACCAAGGACAGGGGAGTAGAGACCCAGTACTTC.

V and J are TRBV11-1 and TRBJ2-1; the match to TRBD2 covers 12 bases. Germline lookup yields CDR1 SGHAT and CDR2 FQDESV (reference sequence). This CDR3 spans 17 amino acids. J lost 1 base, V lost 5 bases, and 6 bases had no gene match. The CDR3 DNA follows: TGTGCCAGCAGCCTTAGGACTAGCGGGATTTCCTACAATGAGCAGTTCTTC. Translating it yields CASSLRTSGISYNEQFF.

The CDR3, as DNA: TGCGCCAGCACCCCGCCGGGGTTCGCAATGTACAATGAGCAGTTCTTC. This encodes CASTPPGFAMYNEQFF. The chain is built from TRBV5-1 and TRBJ2-1, with D perhaps TRBD2 (5 bases). Deletions cut 6 bases from V and 4 bases from J, with 20 bases between. Germline-derived CDR1 and CDR2 are SGHRS and YFSETQ. The CDR3 runs to 16 residues.

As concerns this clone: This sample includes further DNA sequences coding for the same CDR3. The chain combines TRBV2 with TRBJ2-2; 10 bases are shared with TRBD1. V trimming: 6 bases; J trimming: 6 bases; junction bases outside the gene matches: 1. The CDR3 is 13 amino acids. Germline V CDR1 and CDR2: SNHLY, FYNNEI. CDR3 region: CASRGQGAGELFF. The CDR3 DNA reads TGTGCCAGCAGAGGACAGGGGGCCGGGGAGCTGTTTTTT.

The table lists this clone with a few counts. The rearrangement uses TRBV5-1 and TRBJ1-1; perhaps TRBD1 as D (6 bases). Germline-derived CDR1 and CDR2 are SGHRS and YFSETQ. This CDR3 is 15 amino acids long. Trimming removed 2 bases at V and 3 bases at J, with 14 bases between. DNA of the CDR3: TGCGCCAGCAGCTTTTCGCCTCGGACAGACACTGAAGCTTTCTTT. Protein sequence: CASSFSPRTDTEAFF. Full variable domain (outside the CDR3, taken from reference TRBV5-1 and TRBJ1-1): KAGVTQTPRYLIKTRGQQVTLSCSPISGHRSVSWYQQTPGQGLQFLFEYFSETQRNKGNFPGRFSGRQFSNSRSEMNVSTLELGDSALYLCASSFSPRTDTEAFFGQGTRLTVV.

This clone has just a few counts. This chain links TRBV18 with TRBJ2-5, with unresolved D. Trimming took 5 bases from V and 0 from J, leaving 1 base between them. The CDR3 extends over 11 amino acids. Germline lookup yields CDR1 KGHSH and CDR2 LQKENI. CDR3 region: CASSDQETQYF. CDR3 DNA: TGTGCCAGCTCAGACCAAGAGACCCAGTACTTC.

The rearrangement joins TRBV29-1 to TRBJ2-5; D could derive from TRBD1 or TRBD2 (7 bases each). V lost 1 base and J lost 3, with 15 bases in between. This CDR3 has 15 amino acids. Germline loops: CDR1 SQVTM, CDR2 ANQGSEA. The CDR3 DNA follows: TGCAGCGTTGAAGGGGGAGGGGACAGTGAAGAGACCCAGTACTTC. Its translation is CSVEGGGDSEETQYF.

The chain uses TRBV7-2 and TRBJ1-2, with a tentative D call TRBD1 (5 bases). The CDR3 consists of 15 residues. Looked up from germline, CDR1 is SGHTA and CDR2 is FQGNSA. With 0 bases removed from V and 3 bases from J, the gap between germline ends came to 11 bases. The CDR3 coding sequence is TGTGCCAGCAGCTTAGCGCAGACAGCCTACTATGGCTACACCTTC. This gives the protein CASSLAQTAYYGYTF.

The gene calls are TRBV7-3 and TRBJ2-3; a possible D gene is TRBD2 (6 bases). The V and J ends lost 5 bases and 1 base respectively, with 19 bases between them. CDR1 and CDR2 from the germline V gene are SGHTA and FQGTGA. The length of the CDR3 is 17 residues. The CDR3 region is CASSAGYRSGRTDTQYF. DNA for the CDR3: TGTGCCAGCAGCGCCGGTTACCGTAGCGGACGCACAGATACGCAGTATTTT.

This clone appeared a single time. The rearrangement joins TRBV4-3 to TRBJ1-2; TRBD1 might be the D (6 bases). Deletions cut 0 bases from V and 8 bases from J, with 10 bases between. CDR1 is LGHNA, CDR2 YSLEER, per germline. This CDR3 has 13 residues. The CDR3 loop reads CASSQEWDNGYTF. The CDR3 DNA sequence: TGCGCCAGCAGCCAAGAGTGGGACAACGGCTACACCTTC.

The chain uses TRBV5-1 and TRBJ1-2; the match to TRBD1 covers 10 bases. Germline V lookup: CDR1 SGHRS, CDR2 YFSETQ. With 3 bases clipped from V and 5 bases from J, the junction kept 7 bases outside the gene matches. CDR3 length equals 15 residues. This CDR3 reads CASSSETGGVYGYTF. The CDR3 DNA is TGCGCCAGCAGCTCCGAGACAGGGGGCGTTTATGGCTACACCTTC.

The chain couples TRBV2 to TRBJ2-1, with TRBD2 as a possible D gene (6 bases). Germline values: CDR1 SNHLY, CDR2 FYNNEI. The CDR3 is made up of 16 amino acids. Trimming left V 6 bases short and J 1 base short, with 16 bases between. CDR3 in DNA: TGTGCCAGCAGACTCCAGCTAGCGAATTCCTACAATGAGCAGTTCTTC. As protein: CASRLQLANSYNEQFF.

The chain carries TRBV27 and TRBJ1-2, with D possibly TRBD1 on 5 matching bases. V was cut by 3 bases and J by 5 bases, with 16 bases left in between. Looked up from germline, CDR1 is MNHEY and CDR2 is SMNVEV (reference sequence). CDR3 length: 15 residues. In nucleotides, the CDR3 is TGTGCCAGCAGTTTCGCCGGGACGAGTACTTATGGCTACACCTTC. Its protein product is CASSFAGTSTYGYTF.